The present TCR beta chain was sequenced within a study of T cell changes during pregnancy in multiple sclerosis. The germline V and J ends were trimmed by 0 bases and 8 bases, with 19 bases remaining between them. This CDR3 comprises 16 residues. The germline CDR1 and CDR2 sequences are MNHNY and SVGAGI (reference sequence). Produced via immunoSEQ multiplex PCR; TCRdb's table is partial and in-frame only. The table includes 30,000 to 45,000 clones, about nine tenths detected once. The chain joins TRBV6-6 to TRBJ1-2; D is unresolved. The clonotype originates from a female donor in good health, enrolled as a control in a pregnancy study. The sample in question was CD4+ T cells from peripheral blood mononuclear cells, obtained in the second trimester of pregnancy. CDR3 sequence: CASSYSSGPTAEGYTF. The CDR3 DNA is TGTGCCAGCAGTTACTCCAGCGGGCCCACCGCGGAGGGCTACACCTTC.